The 13 T cell receptor beta chains below come from one sample, sequenced in a study of cytomegalovirus exposure and HLA in healthy donors. The primer mix had 60 Vbeta and 13 Jbeta primers. Repertoires were generated with immunoSEQ multiplex PCR, while TCRdb's copy carries only in-frame clones and drops some. The sample contains about 150,000 clones, 64% of which appear only once. The sample comprised PBMCs. Receptor source: a woman in her thirties in good health and CMV-seropositive.

V and J are TRBV5-1 and TRBJ2-7; 7 bases line up with TRBD1. This CDR3 has 15 residues. V trimming: 1 base; J trimming: 3 bases; junction bases outside the gene matches: 7. Per germline, CDR1 SGHRS and CDR2 YFSETQ. CDR3 bases: TGCGCCAGCAGCTTGACAGGACAGGACATCTACGAGCAGTACTTC. Its translation: CASSLTGQDIYEQYF.

CDR3 loop: CASSWDRGGTDTQYF. The DNA of the CDR3 is TGTGCCAGCAGTTGGGACAGGGGAGGGACAGATACGCAGTATTTT. The chain links TRBV6-6 to TRBJ2-3; 10 nucleotides match TRBD1. Germline CDR1 reads MNHNY; CDR2 reads SVGAGI (reference sequence). V shed 4 bases and J 3 bases; nucleotides not matched to a gene: 4. There are 15 residues in the CDR3.

V and J are TRBV5-6 and TRBJ2-2; TRBD1 is a possible D gene (6 bases). The CDR3 is 16 amino acids. V gave up 0 bases and J gave up 1 base, with 10 bases separating them. Germline CDR1 and CDR2: SGHDT and YYEEEE. The CDR3 loop reads CASSLGGRLNTGELFF. DNA of the CDR3: TGTGCCAGCAGCTTGGGGGGGCGGCTGAACACCGGGGAGCTGTTTTTT.

V usage is TRBV9 and J usage is TRBJ1-2, with a possible D match to TRBD1 (5 bases). The V gene lost 3 bases and the J gene lost 0 bases, with 15 bases spanning the gap. The CDR3 consists of 16 residues. Per the germline V gene, CDR1 is SGDLS and CDR2 is YYNGEE. The CDR3 DNA is TGTGCCAGCAGCGGAGGACCCCAGGGTTCTAACTATGGCTACACCTTC. Its protein is CASSGGPQGSNYGYTF. The entire variable domain, with the rest obtained from reference TRBV9 and TRBJ1-2, is as follows: DSGVTQTPKHLITATGQRVTLRCSPRSGDLSVYWYQQSLDQGLQFLIQYYNGEERAKGNILERFSAQQFPDLHSELNLSSLELGDSALYFCASSGGPQGSNYGYTFGSGTRLTVV.

This clone was seen a handful of times. The chain uses TRBV15 and TRBJ1-4, with D possibly TRBD1 on 5 matching bases. Germline assignment: CDR1 LNHNV and CDR2 YYDKDF (reference sequence). The CDR3 has 15 residues. The V end lost 1 base, the J end lost 3 bases, and 9 bases lay between the germline ends. The CDR3 nucleotides read TGTGCCACCAGCAGAGCAGGGTCGGCTAATGAAAAACTGTTTTTT. This encodes CATSRAGSANEKLFF.

By frequency in the sample, this clone is medium-sized (0.01 to 0.1%). The gene calls are TRBV7-6 and TRBJ2-1; perhaps TRBD2 as D (5 bases). Trimming removed 7 bases at V and 6 bases at J, with 13 bases between. The CDR3 covers 13 residues. Germline loops: CDR1 SGHVS, CDR2 FNYEAQ. The chain's CDR3 is CASTASLSNEQFF. The CDR3 coding sequence is TGTGCCAGCACGGCTAGCCTTAGCAATGAGCAGTTCTTC.

This chain connects TRBV19 to TRBJ1-5; D gene unclear. V gave up 0 bases and J gave up 0 bases, with 18 bases separating them. Germline V lookup: CDR1 LNHDA, CDR2 SQIVND (reference sequence). The length of the CDR3 is 19 residues. CDR3 amino acids: CASSIDRSHQRGSNQPQHF. The CDR3 bases are TGTGCCAGTAGTATAGATCGTAGCCACCAGCGAGGTAGCAATCAGCCCCAGCATTTT.

The chain couples TRBV7-9 to TRBJ2-3; TRBD2 agrees at 11 bases. Germline CDR1 and CDR2: SEHNR and FQNEAQ (reference sequence). This CDR3 has 16 residues. The junction had 6 bases not matched to a gene; V was cut back by 5 bases and J by 2 bases. CDR3 region: CASSLSSGRFTDTQYF. The CDR3, as DNA: TGTGCCAGCAGCCTTTCTAGCGGGAGGTTCACAGATACGCAGTATTTT. Based on the CDR3 plus reference TRBV7-9 and TRBJ2-3, the full variable domain is DTGVSQNPRHKITKRGQNVTFRCDPISEHNRLYWYRQTLGQGPEFLTYFQNEAQLEKSRLLSDRFSAERPKGSFSTLEIQRTEQGDSAMYLCASSLSSGRFTDTQYFGPGTRLTVL.

The rearrangement joins TRBV5-1 to TRBJ2-7; the D gene is possibly TRBD1 (5 bases). Germline V CDR1 and CDR2: SGHRS, YFSETQ. This CDR3 is built from 14 residues. V was cut by 0 bases and J by 2 bases, with 9 bases left in between. The CDR3 sequence: CASSLEATAYEQYF. The CDR3, as DNA: TGCGCCAGCAGCTTGGAGGCGACAGCCTACGAGCAGTACTTC.

This clone was picked up a small number of times. The chain combines TRBV4-1 with TRBJ1-1; the D is unclear. Germline CDR1 reads MGHRA; CDR2 reads YSYEKL. The CDR3 is 14 residues long. The V end was cut by 1 base, the J end by 8 bases, with 14 bases between. The CDR3 bases are TGCGCCAGCAGCCAAGTCGCCGGTATTTACGAAGCTTTCTTT. Translation: CASSQVAGIYEAFF.

The rearrangement uses TRBV15 and TRBJ2-7; 7 bases map to TRBD1. V lost 5 bases, J lost 4 bases, and 5 bases stayed unmatched. Germline V gene lookup returns CDR1 LNHNV and CDR2 YYDKDF (reference sequence). The CDR3 consists of 13 residues. The CDR3 nucleotides are TGTGCCACCAGCTATGACAGGGAATACGAGCAGTACTTC. The encoded protein is CATSYDREYEQYF.

This clone was observed a handful of times. The chain is built from TRBV27 and TRBJ1-2; D is possibly TRBD1 (5 bases). V lost 6 bases to trimming and J lost 12 bases, with 20 bases between them. The germline V gene encodes CDR1 MNHEY and CDR2 SMNVEV (reference sequence). The CDR3 spans 13 residues. The DNA for the CDR3 is TGTGCCAGCAGCATGAGCGTGGGGGGGGGTCACACCTTC. This gives the protein CASSMSVGGGHTF.

The rearrangement links TRBV7-9 to TRBJ2-1; 8 bases agree with TRBD1. This CDR3 region has 16 residues. Germline loops: CDR1 SEHNR, CDR2 FQNEAQ (reference sequence). With 5 bases clipped from V and 6 bases from J, the junction kept 12 bases outside the gene matches. The CDR3, as DNA: TGTGCCAGCAGCCGGCCTCCGGGACAGGCGATCAATGAGCAGTTCTTC. Amino acids: CASSRPPGQAINEQFF.